The present T cell receptor (beta chain) was sequenced within a study of human T cells and chemical hapten exposure. The study's findings and limits: Expanded TCR sets contained significantly more large CDR3 similarity clusters than controls. No shift was seen in TCRs above 1 in 1000 frequency with DPC sensitization.

This clonotype has just a few counts. Its antigen is unknown. The CDR3 sequence is 15 residues long. V shed 6 bases and J shed 0 bases, with 12 bases lying between them. Germline V gives CDR1 SNHLY, CDR2 FYNNEI. Stated time point: patch test 2, 6 weeks after DPC sensitization. Specified treatment: therapeutic diphenylcyclopropenone sensitization with weekly scalp DPC. Individual cDNA molecules had unique molecular identifiers attached to them by the library. As handled by the study authors: Sample-level TCR yields exhibited a median of approximately 96,000, with a range of about 20,000 to 690,600. From the RACE reads, TCRdb called clonotypes with MiXCR, one entry per CDR3 protein. Clone size and V and J calls follow TCRdb, not the original study. The sample holds approximately 100,000 distinct CDR3 sequences, 9% to 9.5% seen once.

The sample consisted of whole blood, taken in connection with sensitization to the hapten diphenylcyclopropenone (DPC). The sequence was collected from a woman between 35 and 50 years old with alopecia areata. Some clones in this sample may be carry-over from other donors' samples. The chain carries TRBV2 and TRBJ1-5; no firm D call. CDR3 in DNA: TGTGCCAGCAGGACGGGCTACCTTAGCAATCAGCCCCAGCATTTT. This translates into CASRTGYLSNQPQHF. Full variable domain (rest looked up from reference TRBV2 and TRBJ1-5): EPEVTQTPSHQVTQMGQEVILRCVPISNHLYFYWYRQILGQKVEFLVSFYNNEISEKSEIFDDQFSVERPDGSNFTLKIRSTKLEDSAMYFCASRTGYLSNQPQHFGDGTRLSIL.